This T cell receptor beta chain was captured by sequencing in a study of cytomegalovirus exposure and HLA in healthy donors. Study details: Sequencing of 150 million to 200 million T cells in an earlier analysis found approximately 120 million unique TCR beta sequences. Overall study results and limits: TCR beta sequences numbering 15,000 to 20,000 were associated with HLA alleles at 0.05 false discovery rate in a later analysis.

The CDR3 extends over 15 amino acids. Germline lookup yields CDR1 MNHNS and CDR2 SASEGT. Trimming left V 10 bases short and J 2 bases short, with 20 bases between. With respect to this clone: Its antigen is as yet unknown.

A multiplex PCR was run with 60 Vbeta primers and 13 Jbeta primers. Clones were read by immunoSEQ multiplex PCR, and TCRdb kept only the in-frame ones, dropping some. Of around 100,000 clones listed, approximately 70% are singletons. Everyone who donated was a healthy bone marrow donor. The sample consisted of PBMCs. The TCR was taken from a man in his thirties or forties in good health and CMV-seropositive. The chain combines TRBV6-1 with TRBJ1-2, with D perhaps matching TRBD1 (6 bases). This CDR3 is CATAGGRTGNYGYTF. As DNA, the CDR3 is TGTGCCACGGCCGGGGGGCGCACAGGAAACTATGGCTACACCTTC.